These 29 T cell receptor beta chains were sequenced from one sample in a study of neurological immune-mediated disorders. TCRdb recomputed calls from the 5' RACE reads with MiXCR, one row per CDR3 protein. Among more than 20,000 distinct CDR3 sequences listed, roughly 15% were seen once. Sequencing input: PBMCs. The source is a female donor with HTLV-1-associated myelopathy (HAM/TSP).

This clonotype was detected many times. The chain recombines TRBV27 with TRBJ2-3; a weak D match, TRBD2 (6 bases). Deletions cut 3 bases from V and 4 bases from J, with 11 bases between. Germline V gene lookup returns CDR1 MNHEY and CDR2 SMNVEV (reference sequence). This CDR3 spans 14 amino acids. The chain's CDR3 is CASSFHGRPDTQYF. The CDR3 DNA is TGTGCCAGCAGTTTCCACGGGAGACCAGATACGCAGTATTTT.

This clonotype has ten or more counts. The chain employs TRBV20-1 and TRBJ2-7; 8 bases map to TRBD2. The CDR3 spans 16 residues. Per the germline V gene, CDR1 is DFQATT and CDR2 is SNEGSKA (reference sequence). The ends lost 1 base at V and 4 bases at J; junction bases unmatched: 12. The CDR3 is CSARGAGGGGRYEQYF. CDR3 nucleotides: TGCAGTGCTAGAGGCGCGGGGGGCGGGGGGCGGTACGAGCAGTACTTC.

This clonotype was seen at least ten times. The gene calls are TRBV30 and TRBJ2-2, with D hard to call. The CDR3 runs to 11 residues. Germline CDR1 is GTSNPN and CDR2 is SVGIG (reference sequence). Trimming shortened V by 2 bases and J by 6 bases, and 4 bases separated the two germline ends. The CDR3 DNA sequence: TGTGCCTGGAGTTCGGCCGGGGAGCTGTTTTTT. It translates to CAWSSAGELFF.

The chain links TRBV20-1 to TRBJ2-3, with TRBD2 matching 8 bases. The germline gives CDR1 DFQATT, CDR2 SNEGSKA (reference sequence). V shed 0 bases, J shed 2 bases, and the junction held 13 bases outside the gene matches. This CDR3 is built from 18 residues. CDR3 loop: CSAREASGWWSPTDTQYF. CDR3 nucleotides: TGCAGTGCTAGAGAGGCTAGCGGGTGGTGGTCGCCCACAGATACGCAGTATTTT.

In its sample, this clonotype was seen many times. CDR3 sequence reads: CASSLGLAGATGETQYF. CDR3 nucleotide sequence: TGCGCCAGCAGCTTGGGACTAGCGGGAGCCACGGGAGAGACCCAGTACTTC. The chain links TRBV5-1 to TRBJ2-5, with TRBD2 identical over 12 bases. Germline V gene sequence: CDR1 SGHRS, CDR2 YFSETQ. The length of the CDR3 is 17 residues. The V segment lost 0 bases and the J segment 4 bases; nucleotides outside the gene matches: 7.

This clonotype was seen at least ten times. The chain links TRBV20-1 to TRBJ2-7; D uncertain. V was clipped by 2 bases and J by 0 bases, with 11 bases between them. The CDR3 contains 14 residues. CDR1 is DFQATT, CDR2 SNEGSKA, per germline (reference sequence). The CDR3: CSARKASSSYEQYF. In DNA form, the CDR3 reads TGCAGTGCTAGAAAAGCGTCTAGCTCCTACGAGCAGTACTTC.

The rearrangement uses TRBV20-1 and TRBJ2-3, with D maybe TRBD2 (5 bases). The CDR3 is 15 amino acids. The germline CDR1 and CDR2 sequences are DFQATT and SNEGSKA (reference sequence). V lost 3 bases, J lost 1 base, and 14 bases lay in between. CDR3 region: CSARLQGRGTDTQYF. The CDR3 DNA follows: TGCAGTGCTAGGCTGCAAGGGCGGGGCACAGATACGCAGTATTTT.

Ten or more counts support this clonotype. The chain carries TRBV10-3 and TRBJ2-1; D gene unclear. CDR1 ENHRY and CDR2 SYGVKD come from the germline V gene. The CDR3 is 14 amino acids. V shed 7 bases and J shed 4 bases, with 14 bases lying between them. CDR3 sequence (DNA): TGTGCCATCATTTTCTCGGACGTATACAATGAGCAGTTCTTC. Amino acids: CAIIFSDVYNEQFF.

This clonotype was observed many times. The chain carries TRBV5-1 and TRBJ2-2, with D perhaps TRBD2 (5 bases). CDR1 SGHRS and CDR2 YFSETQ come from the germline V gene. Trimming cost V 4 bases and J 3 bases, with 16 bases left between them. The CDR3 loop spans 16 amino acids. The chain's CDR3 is CASSAIVAGDTGELFF. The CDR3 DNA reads TGCGCCAGCAGCGCGATAGTCGCGGGTGACACCGGGGAGCTGTTTTTT.

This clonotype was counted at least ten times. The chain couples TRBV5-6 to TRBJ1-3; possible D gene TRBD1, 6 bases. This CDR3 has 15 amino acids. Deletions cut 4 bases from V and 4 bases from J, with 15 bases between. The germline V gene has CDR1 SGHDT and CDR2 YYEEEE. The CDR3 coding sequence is TGTGCCAGCAGCCCGACAGGCGAGGGGGGAAACACCATATATTTT. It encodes CASSPTGEGGNTIYF.

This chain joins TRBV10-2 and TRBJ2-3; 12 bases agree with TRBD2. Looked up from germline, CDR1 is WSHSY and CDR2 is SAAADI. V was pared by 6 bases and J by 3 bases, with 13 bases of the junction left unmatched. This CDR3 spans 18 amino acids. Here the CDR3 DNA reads TGCGCCAGCAGCGCCCGGACTAGCGGGGCCGAGGGGACAGATACGCAGTATTTT. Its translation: CASSARTSGAEGTDTQYF.

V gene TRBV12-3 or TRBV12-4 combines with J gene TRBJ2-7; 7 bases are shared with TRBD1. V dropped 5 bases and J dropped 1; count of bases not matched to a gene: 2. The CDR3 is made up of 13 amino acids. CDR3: CASSGQESYEQYF. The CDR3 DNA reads TGTGCCAGCAGTGGACAGGAATCCTACGAGCAGTACTTC.

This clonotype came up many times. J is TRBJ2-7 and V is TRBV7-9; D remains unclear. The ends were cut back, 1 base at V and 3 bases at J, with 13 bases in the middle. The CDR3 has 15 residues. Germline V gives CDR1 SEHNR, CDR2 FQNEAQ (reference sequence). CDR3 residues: CASSLVSGGVYEQYF. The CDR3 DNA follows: TGTGCCAGCAGCTTAGTATCGGGTGGAGTCTACGAGCAGTACTTC.

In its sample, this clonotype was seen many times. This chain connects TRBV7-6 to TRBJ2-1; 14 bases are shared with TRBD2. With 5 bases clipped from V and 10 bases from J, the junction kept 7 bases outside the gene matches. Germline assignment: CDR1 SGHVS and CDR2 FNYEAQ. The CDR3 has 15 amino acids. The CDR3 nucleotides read TGTGCCAGCAGCATGACTAGCGGGGGGGCGGGCGAGCAGTTCTTC. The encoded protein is CASSMTSGGAGEQFF. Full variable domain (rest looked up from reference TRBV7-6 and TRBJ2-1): GAGVSQSPRYKVTKRGQDVALRCDPISGHVSLYWYRQALGQGPEFLTYFNYEAQQDKSGLPNDRFSAERPEGSISTLTIQRTEQRDSAMYRCASSMTSGGAGEQFFGPGTRLTVL.

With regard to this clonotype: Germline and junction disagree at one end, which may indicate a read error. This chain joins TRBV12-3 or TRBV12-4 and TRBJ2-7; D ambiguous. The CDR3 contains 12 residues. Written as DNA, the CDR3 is TGTGCCAACAGTAGGTTTGCCTATGAGCAGTACTTC. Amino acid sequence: CANSRFAYEQYF.

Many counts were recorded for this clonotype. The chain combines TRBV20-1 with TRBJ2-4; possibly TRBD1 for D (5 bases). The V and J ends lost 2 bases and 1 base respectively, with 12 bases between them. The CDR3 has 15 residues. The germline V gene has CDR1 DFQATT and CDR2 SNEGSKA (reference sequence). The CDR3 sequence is CSARTAAGAKNIQYF. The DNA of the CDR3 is TGCAGTGCTAGAACCGCGGCAGGGGCCAAAAACATTCAGTACTTC.

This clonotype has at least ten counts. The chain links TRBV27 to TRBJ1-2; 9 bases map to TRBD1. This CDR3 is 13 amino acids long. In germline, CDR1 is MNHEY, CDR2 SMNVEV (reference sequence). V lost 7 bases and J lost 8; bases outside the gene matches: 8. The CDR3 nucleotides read TGTGCCAGCACCTACAGGGGGCGCGGGGGCTACACCTTC. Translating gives CASTYRGRGGYTF.

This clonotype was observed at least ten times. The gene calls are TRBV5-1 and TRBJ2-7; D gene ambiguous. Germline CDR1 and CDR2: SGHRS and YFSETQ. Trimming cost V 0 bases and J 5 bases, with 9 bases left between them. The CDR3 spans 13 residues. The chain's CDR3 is CASSLASNNEQYF. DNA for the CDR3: TGCGCCAGCAGCTTGGCCTCGAATAACGAGCAGTACTTC.

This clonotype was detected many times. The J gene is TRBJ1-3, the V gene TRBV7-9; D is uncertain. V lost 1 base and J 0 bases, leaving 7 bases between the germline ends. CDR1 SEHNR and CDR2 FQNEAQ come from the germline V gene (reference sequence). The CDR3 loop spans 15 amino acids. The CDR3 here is CASSLDRSSGNTIYF. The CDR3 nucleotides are TGTGCCAGCAGCTTAGACCGAAGCTCTGGAAACACCATATATTTT.

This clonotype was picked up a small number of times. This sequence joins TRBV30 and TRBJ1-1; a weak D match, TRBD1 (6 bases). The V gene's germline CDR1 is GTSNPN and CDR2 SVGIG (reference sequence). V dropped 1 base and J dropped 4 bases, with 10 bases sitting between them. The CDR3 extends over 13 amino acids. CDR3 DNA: TGTGCCTGGAGTGCACAGGGAAGCACTGAAGCTTTCTTT. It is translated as CAWSAQGSTEAFF.

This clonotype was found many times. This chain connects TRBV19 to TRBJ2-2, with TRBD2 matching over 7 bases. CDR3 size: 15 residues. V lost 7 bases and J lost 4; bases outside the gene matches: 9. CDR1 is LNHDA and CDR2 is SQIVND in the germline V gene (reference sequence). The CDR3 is CASILGGRSTGELFF. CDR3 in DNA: TGTGCCAGTATCCTGGGAGGGAGAAGCACCGGGGAGCTGTTTTTT.

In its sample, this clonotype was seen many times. CDR3 sequence: CASSQGLTGFRDSPLHF. The DNA for the CDR3 is TGTGCCAGCAGCCAAGGTTTAACAGGTTTTAGGGATTCACCCCTCCACTTT. The chain has TRBV14 and TRBJ1-6; a weak D match, TRBD1 (5 bases). Germline CDR1 and CDR2: SGHDN and FVKESK. The CDR3 has 17 residues. V was cut by 1 base and J by 8 bases, with 18 bases left in between.

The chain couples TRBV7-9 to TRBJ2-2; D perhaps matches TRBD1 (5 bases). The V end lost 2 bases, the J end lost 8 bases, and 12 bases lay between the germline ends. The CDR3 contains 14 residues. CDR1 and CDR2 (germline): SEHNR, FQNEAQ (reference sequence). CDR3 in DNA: TGTGCCAGCAGCTTAAGTTTCCGGACAGGGGAGCTGTTTTTT. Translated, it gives CASSLSFRTGELFF.

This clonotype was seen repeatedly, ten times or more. The CDR3 protein is CASSLSGQGNEKLFF. The CDR3 nucleotides read TGCGCCAGCAGCTTGTCGGGACAGGGGAATGAAAAACTGTTTTTT. The chain employs TRBV5-1 and TRBJ1-4, with 10 positions matching TRBD1. The CDR3 loop spans 15 amino acids. V trimming: 1 base; J trimming: 5 bases; junction bases outside the gene matches: 2. Germline loops: CDR1 SGHRS, CDR2 YFSETQ.

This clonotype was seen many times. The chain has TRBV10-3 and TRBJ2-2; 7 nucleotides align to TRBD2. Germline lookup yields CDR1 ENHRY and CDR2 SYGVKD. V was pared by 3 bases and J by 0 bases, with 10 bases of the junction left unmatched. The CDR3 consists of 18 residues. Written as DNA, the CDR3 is TGTGCCATCAGTGATCGGGCGGGAGTAAGCGCGAACACCGGGGAGCTGTTTTTT. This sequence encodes CAISDRAGVSANTGELFF.

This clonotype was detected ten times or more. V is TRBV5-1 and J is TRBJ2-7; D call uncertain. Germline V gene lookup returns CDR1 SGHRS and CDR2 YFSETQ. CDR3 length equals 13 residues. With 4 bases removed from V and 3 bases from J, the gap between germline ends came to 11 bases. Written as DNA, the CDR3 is TGCGCCAGCAGCACAAGTGGTATCTACGAGCAGTACTTC. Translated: CASSTSGIYEQYF.

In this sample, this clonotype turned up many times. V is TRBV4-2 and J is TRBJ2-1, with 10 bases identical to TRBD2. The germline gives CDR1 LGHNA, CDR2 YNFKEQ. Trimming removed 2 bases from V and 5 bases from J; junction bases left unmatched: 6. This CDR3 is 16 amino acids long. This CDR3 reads CASSQSLAGADNEQFF. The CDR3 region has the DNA TGTGCCAGCAGCCAATCTCTAGCGGGAGCCGACAATGAGCAGTTCTTC.

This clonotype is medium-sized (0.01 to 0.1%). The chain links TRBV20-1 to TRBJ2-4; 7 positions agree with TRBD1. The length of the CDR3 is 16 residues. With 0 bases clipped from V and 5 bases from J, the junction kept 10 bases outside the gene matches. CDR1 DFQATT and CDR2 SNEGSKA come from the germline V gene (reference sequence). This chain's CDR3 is CSARDQGVTPENIQYF. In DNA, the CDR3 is TGCAGTGCTAGAGATCAGGGGGTAACCCCCGAAAACATTCAGTACTTC.

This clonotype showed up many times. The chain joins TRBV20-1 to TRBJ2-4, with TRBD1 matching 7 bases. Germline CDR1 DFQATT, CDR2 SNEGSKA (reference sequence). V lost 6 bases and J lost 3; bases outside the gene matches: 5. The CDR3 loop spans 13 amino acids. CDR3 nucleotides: TGCAGTGCGTCAAACAGGGGCAAAAACATTCAGTACTTC. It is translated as CSASNRGKNIQYF.